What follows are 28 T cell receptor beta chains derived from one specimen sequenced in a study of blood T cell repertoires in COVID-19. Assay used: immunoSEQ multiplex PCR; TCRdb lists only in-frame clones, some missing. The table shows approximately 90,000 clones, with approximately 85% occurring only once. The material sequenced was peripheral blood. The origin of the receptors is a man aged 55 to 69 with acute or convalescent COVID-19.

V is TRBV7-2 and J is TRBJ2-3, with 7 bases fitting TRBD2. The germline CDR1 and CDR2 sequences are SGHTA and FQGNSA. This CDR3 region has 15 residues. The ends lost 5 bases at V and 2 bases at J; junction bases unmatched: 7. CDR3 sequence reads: CASSPRLADTDTQYF. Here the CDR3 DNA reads TGTGCCAGCAGCCCGAGACTAGCAGACACAGATACGCAGTATTTT.

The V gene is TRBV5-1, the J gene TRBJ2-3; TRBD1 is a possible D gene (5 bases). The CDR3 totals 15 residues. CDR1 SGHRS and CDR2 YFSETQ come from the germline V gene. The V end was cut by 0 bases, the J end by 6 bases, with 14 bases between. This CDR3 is CASSLAKAAGDTQYF. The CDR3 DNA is TGCGCCAGCAGCTTGGCCAAGGCCGCAGGGGATACGCAGTATTTT. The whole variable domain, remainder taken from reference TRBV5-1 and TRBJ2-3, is KAGVTQTPRYLIKTRGQQVTLSCSPISGHRSVSWYQQTPGQGLQFLFEYFSETQRNKGNFPGRFSGRQFSNSRSEMNVSTLELGDSALYLCASSLAKAAGDTQYFGPGTRLTVL.

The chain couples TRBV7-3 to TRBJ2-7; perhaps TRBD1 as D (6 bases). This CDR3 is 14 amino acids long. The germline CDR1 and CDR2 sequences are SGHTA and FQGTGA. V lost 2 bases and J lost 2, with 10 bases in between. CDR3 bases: TGTGCCAGCAGCTTATCTGGACAGACCTACGAGCAGTACTTC. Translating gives CASSLSGQTYEQYF.

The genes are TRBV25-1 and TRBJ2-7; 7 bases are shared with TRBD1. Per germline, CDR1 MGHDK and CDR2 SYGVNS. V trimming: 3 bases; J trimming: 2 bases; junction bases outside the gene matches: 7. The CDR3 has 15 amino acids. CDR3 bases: TGTGCCAGCAGTGATCCCCGGGACAGTACCTACGAGCAGTACTTC. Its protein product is CASSDPRDSTYEQYF.

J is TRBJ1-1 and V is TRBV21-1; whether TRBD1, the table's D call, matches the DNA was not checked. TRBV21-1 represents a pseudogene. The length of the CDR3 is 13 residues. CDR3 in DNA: TGTGCCAGCAACCAGGGTCGTAACACTGAAGCTTTCTTT. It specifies CASNQGRNTEAFF.

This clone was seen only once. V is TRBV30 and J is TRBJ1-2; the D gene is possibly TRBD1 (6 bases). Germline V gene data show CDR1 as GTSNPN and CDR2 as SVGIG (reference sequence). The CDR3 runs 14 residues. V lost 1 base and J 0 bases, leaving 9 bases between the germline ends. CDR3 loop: CAWSGTAANYGYTF. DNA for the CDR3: TGTGCCTGGAGTGGGACAGCCGCTAACTATGGCTACACCTTC.

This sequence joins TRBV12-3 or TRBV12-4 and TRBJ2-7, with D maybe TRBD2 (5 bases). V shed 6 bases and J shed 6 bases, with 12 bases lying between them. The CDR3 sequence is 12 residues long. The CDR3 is CASSPGIFEQYF. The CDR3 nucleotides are TGTGCCAGCAGCCCGGGAATTTTCGAGCAGTACTTC.

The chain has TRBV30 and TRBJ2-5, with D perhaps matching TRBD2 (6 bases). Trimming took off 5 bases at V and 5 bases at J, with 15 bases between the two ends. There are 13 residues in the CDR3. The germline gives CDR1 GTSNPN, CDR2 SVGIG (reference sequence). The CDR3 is CAWVRRAGETQYF. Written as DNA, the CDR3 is TGTGCCTGGGTTAGGAGGGCTGGGGAGACCCAGTACTTC.

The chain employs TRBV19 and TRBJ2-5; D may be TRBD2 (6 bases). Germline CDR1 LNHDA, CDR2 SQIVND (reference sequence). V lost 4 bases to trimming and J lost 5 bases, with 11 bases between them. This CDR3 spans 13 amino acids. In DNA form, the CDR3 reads TGTGCCAGTAGTACCAGCGGGCGCGAGACCCAGTACTTC. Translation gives CASSTSGRETQYF.

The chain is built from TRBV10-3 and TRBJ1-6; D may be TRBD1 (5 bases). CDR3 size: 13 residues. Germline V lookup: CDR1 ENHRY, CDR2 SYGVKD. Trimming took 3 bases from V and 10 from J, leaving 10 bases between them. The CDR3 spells CAISDGRGSPLHF. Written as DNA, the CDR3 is TGTGCCATCAGTGACGGAAGGGGCTCACCCCTCCACTTT.

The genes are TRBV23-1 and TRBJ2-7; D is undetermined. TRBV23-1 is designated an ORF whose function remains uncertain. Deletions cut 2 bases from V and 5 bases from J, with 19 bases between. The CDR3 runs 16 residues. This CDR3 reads CASSQTLHSSYDEQYF. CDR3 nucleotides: TGCGCCAGCAGTCAAACCCTCCACAGCTCCTACGACGAGCAGTACTTC.

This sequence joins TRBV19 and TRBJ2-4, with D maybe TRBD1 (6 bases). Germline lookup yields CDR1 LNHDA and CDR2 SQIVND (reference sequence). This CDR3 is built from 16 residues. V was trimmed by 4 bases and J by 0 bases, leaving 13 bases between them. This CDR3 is CASSSAGTLAKNIQYF. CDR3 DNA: TGTGCCAGTAGTAGCGCCGGGACATTAGCCAAAAACATTCAGTACTTC.

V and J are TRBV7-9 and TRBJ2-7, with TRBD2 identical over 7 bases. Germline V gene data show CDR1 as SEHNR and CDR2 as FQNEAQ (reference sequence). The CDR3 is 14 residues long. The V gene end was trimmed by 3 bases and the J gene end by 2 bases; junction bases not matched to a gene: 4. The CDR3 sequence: CASSFSSGPYEQYF. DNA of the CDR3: TGTGCCAGCAGCTTCTCTAGCGGCCCCTACGAGCAGTACTTC. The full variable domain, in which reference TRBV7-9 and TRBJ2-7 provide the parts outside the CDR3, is DTGVSQNPRHKITKRGQNVTFRCDPISEHNRLYWYRQTLGQGPEFLTYFQNEAQLEKSRLLSDRFSAERPKGSFSTLEIQRTEQGDSAMYLCASSFSSGPYEQYFGPGTRLTVT.

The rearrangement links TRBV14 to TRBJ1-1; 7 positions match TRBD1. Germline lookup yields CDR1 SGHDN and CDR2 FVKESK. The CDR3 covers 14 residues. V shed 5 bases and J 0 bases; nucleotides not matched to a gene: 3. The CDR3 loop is CASSYRGMNTEAFF. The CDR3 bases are TGTGCCAGCAGCTACAGGGGTATGAACACTGAAGCTTTCTTT.

This chain's CDR3 is CASSYQGTGSGELFF. CDR3 sequence (DNA): TGTGCCAGCAGTTACCAAGGGACAGGGAGCGGGGAGCTGTTTTTT. The gene calls are TRBV6-5 and TRBJ2-2, with TRBD1 identical over 9 bases. The CDR3 runs to 15 residues. Germline V gene sequence: CDR1 MNHEY, CDR2 SVGAGI. V shed 2 bases and J 7 bases; nucleotides not matched to a gene: 5.

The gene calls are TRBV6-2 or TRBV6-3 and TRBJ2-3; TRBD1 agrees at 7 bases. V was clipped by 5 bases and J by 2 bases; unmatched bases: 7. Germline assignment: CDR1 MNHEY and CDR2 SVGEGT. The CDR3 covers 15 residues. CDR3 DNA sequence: TGTGCCAGCAGTCAGAACAGGGGAATCACAGATACGCAGTATTTT. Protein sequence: CASSQNRGITDTQYF.

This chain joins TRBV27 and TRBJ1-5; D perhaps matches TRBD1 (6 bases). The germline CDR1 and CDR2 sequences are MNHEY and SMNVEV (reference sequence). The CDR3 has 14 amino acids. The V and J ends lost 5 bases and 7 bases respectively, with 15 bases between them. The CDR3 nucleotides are TGTGCCAGCAGTCCTCAGGGGCGCTTCCAGCCCCAGCATTTT. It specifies CASSPQGRFQPQHF.

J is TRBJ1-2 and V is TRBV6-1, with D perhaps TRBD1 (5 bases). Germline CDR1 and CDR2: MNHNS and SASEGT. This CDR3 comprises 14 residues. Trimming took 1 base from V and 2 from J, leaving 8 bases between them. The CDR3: CASSEGTGNYGYTF. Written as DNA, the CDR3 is TGTGCCAGCAGTGAAGGCACAGGAAACTATGGCTACACCTTC.

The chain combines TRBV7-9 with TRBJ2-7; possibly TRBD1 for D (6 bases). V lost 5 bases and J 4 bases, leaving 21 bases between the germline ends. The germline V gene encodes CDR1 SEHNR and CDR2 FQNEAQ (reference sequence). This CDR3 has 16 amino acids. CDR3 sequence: CASSVGTGTIEYEQYF. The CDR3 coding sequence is TGTGCCAGCAGCGTAGGGACCGGGACAATAGAGTACGAGCAGTACTTC.

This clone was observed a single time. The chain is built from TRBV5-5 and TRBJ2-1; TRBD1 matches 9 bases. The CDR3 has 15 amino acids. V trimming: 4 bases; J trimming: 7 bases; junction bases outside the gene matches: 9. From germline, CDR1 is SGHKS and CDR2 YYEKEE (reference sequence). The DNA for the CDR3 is TGTGCCAGCAGCGGCTCCGGGACAGGGAAGAATGAGCAGTTCTTC. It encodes CASSGSGTGKNEQFF.

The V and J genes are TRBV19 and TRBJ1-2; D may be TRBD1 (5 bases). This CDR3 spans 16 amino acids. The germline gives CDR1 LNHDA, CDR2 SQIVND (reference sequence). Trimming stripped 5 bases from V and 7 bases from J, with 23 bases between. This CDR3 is CASSARQTGIQRGYTF. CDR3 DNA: TGTGCCAGTAGTGCGCGACAGACTGGGATCCAGCGTGGCTACACCTTC.

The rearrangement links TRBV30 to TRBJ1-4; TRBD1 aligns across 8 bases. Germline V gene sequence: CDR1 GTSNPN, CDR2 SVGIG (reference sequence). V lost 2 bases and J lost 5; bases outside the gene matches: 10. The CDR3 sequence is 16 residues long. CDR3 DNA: TGTGCCTGGAGTATCCCGGGACAGGCGAGAAATGAAAAACTGTTTTTT. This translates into CAWSIPGQARNEKLFF. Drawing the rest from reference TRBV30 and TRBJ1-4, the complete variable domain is SQTIHQWPATLVQPVGSPLSLECTVEGTSNPNLYWYRQAAGRGLQLLFYSVGIGQISSEVPQNLSASRPQDRQFILSSKKLLLSDSGFYLCAWSIPGQARNEKLFFGSGTQLSVL.

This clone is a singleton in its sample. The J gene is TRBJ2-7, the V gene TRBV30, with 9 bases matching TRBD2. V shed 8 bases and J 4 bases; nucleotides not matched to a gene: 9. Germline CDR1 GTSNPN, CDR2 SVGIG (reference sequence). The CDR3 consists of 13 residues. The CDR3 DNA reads TGTGCCCGAGGGGGTAGCGGGAGTTACGAGCAGTACTTC. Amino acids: CARGGSGSYEQYF. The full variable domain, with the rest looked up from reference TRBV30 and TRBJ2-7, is SQTIHQWPATLVQPVGSPLSLECTVEGTSNPNLYWYRQAAGRGLQLLFYSVGIGQISSEVPQNLSASRPQDRQFILSSKKLLLSDSGFYLCARGGSGSYEQYFGPGTRLTVT.

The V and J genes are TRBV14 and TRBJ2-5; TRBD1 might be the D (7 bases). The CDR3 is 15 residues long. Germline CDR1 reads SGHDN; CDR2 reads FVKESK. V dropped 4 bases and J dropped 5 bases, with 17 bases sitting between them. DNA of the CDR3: TGTGCCAGCAGCCGCATAACAGGGGCGGGGGAGACCCAGTACTTC. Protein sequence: CASSRITGAGETQYF.

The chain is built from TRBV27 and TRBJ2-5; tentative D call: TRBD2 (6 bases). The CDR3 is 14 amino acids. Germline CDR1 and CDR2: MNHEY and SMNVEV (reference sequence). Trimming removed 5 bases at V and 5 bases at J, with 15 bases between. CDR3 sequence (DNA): TGTGCCAGCAGTATCCAAGCGGAGGGGGAGACCCAGTACTTC. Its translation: CASSIQAEGETQYF.

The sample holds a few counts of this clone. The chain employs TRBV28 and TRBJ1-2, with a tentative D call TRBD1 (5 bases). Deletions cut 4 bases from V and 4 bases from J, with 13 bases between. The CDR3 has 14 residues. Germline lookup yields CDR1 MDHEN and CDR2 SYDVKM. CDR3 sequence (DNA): TGTGCCAGCAGTTACATTCAAAGGGGCTATGGCTACACCTTC. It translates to CASSYIQRGYGYTF.

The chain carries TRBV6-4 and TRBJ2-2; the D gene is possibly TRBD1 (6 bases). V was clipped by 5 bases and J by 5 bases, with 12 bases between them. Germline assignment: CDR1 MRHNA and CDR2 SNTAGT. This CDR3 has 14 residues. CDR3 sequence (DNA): TGTGCCAGCAGTTTTTTGCAGGGGACCGGGGAGCTGTTTTTT. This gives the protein CASSFLQGTGELFF.

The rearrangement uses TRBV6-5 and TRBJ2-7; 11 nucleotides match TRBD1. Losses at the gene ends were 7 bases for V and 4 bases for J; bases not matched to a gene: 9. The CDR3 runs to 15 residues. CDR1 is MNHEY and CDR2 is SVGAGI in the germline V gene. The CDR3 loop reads CASTVTGTGGYEQYF. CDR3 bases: TGTGCCAGCACCGTTACCGGGACAGGGGGATACGAGCAGTACTTC.